This T cell receptor (beta chain) emerged from a study of cytomegalovirus exposure and HLA in healthy donors (dated by TCRdb to the late 2010s). General notes on the study: In an earlier analysis of under 600 of the donors, 276 Gb of sequence data and 100 million or so unique TCR beta sequences from about 179 million T cells were reported. Donor age, sex, ethnicity and CMV serostatus were compiled together with the repertoire data. Of the roughly 400 genotyped donors, approximately 83% fell in the genetic ancestry cluster associated with self-reported Caucasian donors. Because of strong linkage in the cohort, roughly five DR-DQ haplotypes were treated as single units for association and clustering. HLA typing covered class I and class II loci at four-digit resolution. A later analysis re-examined previously published TCR beta repertoires from over 500 donors and added high-resolution HLA genotyping to investigate patterns of TCR occurrence. A separate validation cohort of approximately 120 different subjects was used in addition to the 666-subject first cohort. Approximately 310 gigabases of sequencing data and approximately 93 million unique TCR sequences were included in an early release covering around 600 HLA-typed donors. To predict cytomegalovirus infection status, the study combined high-throughput TCR immunosequencing, statistical association of individual TCRs with disease status, and machine learning. The study was designed to test whether signatures of past pathogen exposure could be identified by cataloging public T cell receptors. The number of donors typed differed by locus, with about 620-630 for A, B, C, DRB1 and DQB1, over 500 for DQA1, 606 for DPA1, and roughly 450 for DPB1. In a later genetic analysis, genome-wide SNP genotypes for about 55% of the roughly 700 donors were used, and that subset was treated as a discovery cohort. Rather than drawing on any new phenotypic data, the later analysis identified candidate immune exposures from TCR beta sequences and the way those sequences occurred across donors. All discovery cohort repertoires had been generated using a single sequencing platform. Using immunosequencing, the study profiled T cell repertoires from 666 subjects and related those repertoires to cytomegalovirus serostatus. To decide whether each TCR beta V gene segment behaved as functional or pseudogenic, an earlier analysis of 587 of the donors relied on high-throughput TCR beta sequencing. Among 300 to 450 genotyped donors of the cohort, an average of around 240,000 unique TCR beta nucleotide sequences were sequenced per donor, roughly a sixth of them non-productive. What the study reported, not specific to this receptor: The authors suggested that the approach could potentially be extended to other disease states and immunological phenotypes. The only immune exposure information available for the cohort was CMV serostatus. Three of the identified cytomegalovirus-associated TCR beta chains were confirmed in vitro to be specific for cytomegalovirus antigens. When HLA alleles, especially DR and DQ, strongly co-occurred, attributing TCR associations to individual alleles was difficult. Only TCR beta chains were sequenced in this cohort, and the absence of alpha or paired-chain data limited detectable features. Presence/absence analyses assumed roughly uniform sequencing depth across donors, an assumption that may not hold. Most TCR sequences were observed very rarely across donors, whereas some public TCRs were present in many individuals. A later analysis associated 17,000 or so TCR beta sequences with specific HLA alleles at a false discovery rate of 0.05. According to a later analysis, most CMV-associated TCR beta chains appeared to be HLA-restricted, and the HLA associations seemed to be driven largely by CMV exposure. Because some donors lacked HLA typing at each locus, the association tests relied only on the typed subset. V-gene and J-gene trimming of TCR beta chains was associated with a missense DCLRE1C variant in a later genetic analysis, and the association was replicated in an independent cohort. A later analysis reported that several top co-occurrence clusters appeared linked to parvovirus B19, influenza, CMV and Epstein-Barr virus. A further reported finding was that TCR beta sequences accurately predicted the HLA-A and HLA-B alleles for most subjects in the first cohort. Cytomegalovirus status was reported to be diagnosed by the classifier with high specificity and sensitivity in both the original and validation cohorts. Because counts were too low, seventeen rarely observed V segments, including chromosome 9 orphons, were excluded from the earlier analysis of roughly 580 of the donors. Linkage disequilibrium might explain the correlated functional status among segregating V segments, but an unknown experimental factor could not be excluded. In a later analysis, the rate of TCR association differed among HLA loci, with DRB1 alleles having the most associated TCRs and HLA-C alleles having the fewest. Compared with equally common non-associated chains, HLA-associated TCR beta chains in a later analysis were more clonally expanded and had lower generation probabilities. Some IMGT-functional V segments, including TRBV6-2 and TRBV6-3, could not be told apart with the 87-base-pair reads, so those segments were excluded. In an earlier analysis of over 550 of the donors, most TCR beta V segments were observed in productive rearrangements about 87% or about 30% of the time, broadly matching IMGT annotations. A total of fewer than 200 TCR beta chains were listed by the study as associated with cytomegalovirus. In a later genetic analysis, fewer N-insertions in productive TCRs were reported among donors in an Asian-associated ancestry cluster than the roughly 700-donor mean. A group of highly shared sequence variants was considered likely to be a technical artifact of the sequencing pipeline.

The cohort was made up of several hundred healthy bone marrow donors. All cohort members were sampled while nominally healthy, although unrecorded immune exposures were likely present. The donor tested CMV seronegative and was one of the 352 seronegative cohort members. A peripheral blood sample was collected from each donor, and TCR beta sequencing was performed on peripheral blood mononuclear cells. Genomic DNA extraction from the blood cell samples was performed with the Qiagen DNeasy Blood Extraction Kit. CDR1 and CDR2 were assigned from the germline V gene as MNHNS and SASEGT. V and J are truncated by 5 bases and 5 bases respectively, leaving an intervening sequence of 12 bases. The CDR3, from cysteine to phenylalanine, totals 13 residues. The kept DNA is CDR3 alone, 39 bases in frame from the first base. Library method: the immunoSEQ multiplex PCR assay. For the multiplex PCR, a mixture combining 60 forward primers for TCR Vbeta segments and 13 reverse primers for TCR Jbeta segments was used. Amplification of the CDR3 region of rearranged TCR beta genes was performed with a multiplex PCR assay on genomic DNA. The Illumina HiSeq System was used to sequence the amplified TCR beta libraries as 87-base-pair reads. From the authors' description of their analysis: A later analysis counted about 82 million unique TCR beta chains across the 650 to 800 repertoires, and around 9.9 million of these chains were shared by at least two donors. To remove PCR and sequencing errors, raw reads were error-corrected and collapsed into unique sequences using a nearest-neighbor algorithm that merged closely related sequences. Alignment of CDR3 sequences to IMGT reference sequences was used to assign V, D and J gene segments. Each retained sequence needed at least a six-nucleotide match to both a V gene segment and a J gene segment. Rearrangements were classified as productive when the CDR3 lacked stop codons and remained in frame with V and J, and all other rearrangements were classified as non-productive. Following IMGT convention, CDR3 was defined as the stretch from the second conserved V-encoded cysteine up to the conserved J-encoded phenylalanine. The earlier analysis of about 530 of the donors excluded any sequence lacking an unambiguous match to a single V gene segment. An earlier analysis of 587 of the donors classified V segments as functional when productive rearrangements were above 56.7% and as segregating when the standard deviation between donors was above 5%. To diagnose cytomegalovirus status from the catalog of TCR beta chain sequences, a statistical classification framework was built. In a later analysis, TCR nucleotide sequences were compared against IMGT/GENE-DB human TR gene sequences so that V and J genes could be assigned. Using the TCRdist pipeline, a later analysis assigned CDR3 sequences along with most-parsimonious VDJ recombination scenarios. A later analysis defined each TCR beta chain by its CDR3 amino acid sequence plus V-gene family, and excluded reads lacking a unique V-gene family. To address suspected cross-contamination and a sequencing artifact, a later analysis removed around 600 highly shared, low-generation-probability nucleotide sequences. For each public chain, a later analysis derived a clonal expansion index from normalized ranks of inferred template counts within each repertoire. Generation probabilities in a later analysis came from a VDJ recombination model fitted to out-of-frame rearrangements, and those results were checked against IGoR. In a later analysis, TCR-TCR, TCR-HLA and TCR-CMV co-occurrence was scored with hypergeometric tests, and a repertoire-size bias correction was applied to TCR pairs. False discovery rates were estimated in a later analysis by permuting HLA or CMV assignments 20 times. In a later analysis, co-occurring TCRs were grouped using DBSCAN, with TCRdist sequence similarity added in when clustering inside HLA-allele-positive subsets. Co-occurrence clustering excluded repertoires with fewer than 30,000 or more than 120,000 public chains, plus five with anomalous nucleotide sharing. Imported from immuneACCESS, the table was reduced by TCRdb to in-frame sequences with V and J called. These copies leave out some clones; in studies compared against another copy, an unresolved V gene accounts for under half, and the cause of the remainder is not known. The V and J calls and clone size were taken over from that table, and D and trimming were inferred from the DNA. Here the sample has around 130,000 clones; approximately 84% occur a single time. The ten largest make up roughly 1.5% of the sample.

About this clone itself: The antigen it binds to is not known. No qualities accompany the bases; no much larger clone lies one base away.

The receptor was isolated from a woman under 30 in good health and CMV-seronegative. Material for sequencing was PBMCs. This sequence uses TRBV6-1 and TRBJ2-5; a weak D assignment points to TRBD1 (6 bases agree). The CDR3 sequence is CASSLDRQETQYF. In nucleotide form, the sequence is TGTGCCAGCAGTTTGGACAGACAGGAGACCCAGTACTTC.